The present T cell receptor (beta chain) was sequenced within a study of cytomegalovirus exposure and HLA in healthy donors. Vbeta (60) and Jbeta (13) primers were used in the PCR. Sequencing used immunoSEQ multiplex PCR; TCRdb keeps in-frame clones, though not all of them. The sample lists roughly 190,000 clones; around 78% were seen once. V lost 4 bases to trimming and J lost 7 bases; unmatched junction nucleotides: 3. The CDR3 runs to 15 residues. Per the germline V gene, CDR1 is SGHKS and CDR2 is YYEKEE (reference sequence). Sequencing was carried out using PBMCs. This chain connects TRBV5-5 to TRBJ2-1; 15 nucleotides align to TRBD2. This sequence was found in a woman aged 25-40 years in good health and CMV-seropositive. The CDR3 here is CASSGLAGGINEQFF. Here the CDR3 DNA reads TGTGCCAGCAGCGGACTAGCGGGAGGGATAAATGAGCAGTTCTTC.